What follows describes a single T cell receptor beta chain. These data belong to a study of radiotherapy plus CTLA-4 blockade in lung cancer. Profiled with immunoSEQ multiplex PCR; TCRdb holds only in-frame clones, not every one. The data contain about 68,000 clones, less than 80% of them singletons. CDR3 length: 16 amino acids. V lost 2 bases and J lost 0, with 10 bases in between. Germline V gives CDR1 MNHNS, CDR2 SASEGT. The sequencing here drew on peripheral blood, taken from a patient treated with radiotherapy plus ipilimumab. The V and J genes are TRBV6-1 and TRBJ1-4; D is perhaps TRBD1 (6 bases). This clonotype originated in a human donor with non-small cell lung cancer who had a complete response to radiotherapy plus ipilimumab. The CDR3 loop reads CASSEIRGATNEKLFF. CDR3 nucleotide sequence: TGTGCCAGCAGTGAAATTAGGGGGGCAACTAATGAAAAACTGTTTTTT.